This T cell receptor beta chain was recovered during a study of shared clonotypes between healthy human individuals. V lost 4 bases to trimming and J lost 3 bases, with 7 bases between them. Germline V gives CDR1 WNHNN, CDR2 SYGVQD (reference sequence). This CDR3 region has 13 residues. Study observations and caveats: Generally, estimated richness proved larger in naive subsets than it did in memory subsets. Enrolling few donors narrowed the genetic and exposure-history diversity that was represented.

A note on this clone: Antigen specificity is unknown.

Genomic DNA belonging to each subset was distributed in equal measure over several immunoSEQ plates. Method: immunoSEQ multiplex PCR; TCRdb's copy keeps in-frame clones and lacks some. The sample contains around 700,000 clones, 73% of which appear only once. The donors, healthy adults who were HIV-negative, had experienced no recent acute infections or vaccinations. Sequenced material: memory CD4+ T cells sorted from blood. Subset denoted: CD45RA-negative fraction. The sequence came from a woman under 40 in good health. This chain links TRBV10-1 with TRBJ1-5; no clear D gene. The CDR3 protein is CASSGQLNQPQHF. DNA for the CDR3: TGCGCCAGCAGTGGACAACTCAATCAGCCCCAGCATTTT.